The 26 T cell receptor beta chains given below trace back to one sample, sequenced in a study of Graves' ophthalmopathy and Graves' hyperthyroidism. Amplification from RNA transcripts yielded the TCR beta CDR3 regions. RT-PCR was first run with HTBI primers, then multiplex PCR in a second round. TCRdb ran MiXCR on the multiplex PCR reads and lists one entry per CDR3 protein. The sample has under 800,000 distinct CDR3 sequences; about 20% are singletons. The source material was peripheral blood. These receptor sequences come from a young woman with stable Graves' hyperthyroidism. Some clones in this sample may be carry-over from other donors' samples.

The CDR3 sequence is CASSIAPDFNTEAFF. In DNA, the CDR3 is TGTGCCAGTAGTATAGCCCCGGATTTTAACACTGAAGCTTTCTTT. V usage is TRBV19 and J usage is TRBJ1-1; D is ambiguous. The CDR3 spans 15 residues. Germline V gene lookup returns CDR1 LNHDA and CDR2 SQIVND (reference sequence). Trimming stripped 1 base from V and 2 bases from J, with 11 bases between.

At least ten counts were recorded for this clonotype. The rearrangement joins TRBV12-5 to TRBJ2-3; no firm D call. Germline lookup yields CDR1 LGHNT and CDR2 FRNRAP. This CDR3 has 13 residues. Trimming took 2 bases from V and 0 from J, leaving 3 bases between them. The CDR3 region has the DNA TGTGCTAGTGGTTTGCAGAGCACAGATACGCAGTATTTT. It specifies CASGLQSTDTQYF.

The J gene is TRBJ2-7, the V gene TRBV6-1; 11 nucleotides match TRBD2. This CDR3 is built from 16 residues. With 4 bases clipped from V and 4 bases from J, the junction kept 9 bases outside the gene matches. The V gene's germline CDR1 is MNHNS and CDR2 SASEGT. The CDR3 here is CASSARLAGIPYEQYF. CDR3 nucleotide sequence: TGTGCCAGCAGTGCACGACTAGCGGGGATACCGTACGAGCAGTACTTC.

At least ten counts were recorded for this clonotype. The chain combines TRBV9 with TRBJ1-6, with 9 bases fitting TRBD1. After removal of 2 bases from V and 7 bases from J, the junction contained 1 base not matched to a gene. Germline V gene sequence: CDR1 SGDLS, CDR2 YYNGEE. This CDR3 has 14 residues. The CDR3 reads CASSVDRGNSPLHF. The CDR3 nucleotides are TGTGCCAGCAGCGTGGACAGGGGCAATTCACCCCTCCACTTT.

In this sample, this clonotype turned up many times. The rearrangement uses TRBV2 and TRBJ1-1; no reliable D call. The CDR3 sequence is 16 residues long. Deletions cut 1 base from V and 0 bases from J, with 12 bases between. Germline V gene data show CDR1 as SNHLY and CDR2 as FYNNEI. The CDR3 coding sequence is TGTGCCAGCAGTGAAGGGTCCTTCAAAATGAACACTGAAGCTTTCTTT. It codes for CASSEGSFKMNTEAFF.

In this sample, this clonotype turned up many times. The chain links TRBV6-5 to TRBJ1-6; TRBD1 matches at 7 bases. V lost 2 bases, J lost 10 bases, and 5 bases stayed unmatched. In germline, CDR1 is MNHEY, CDR2 SVGAGI. CDR3 length equals 14 residues. CDR3 residues: CASSYDRENSPLHF. DNA of the CDR3: TGTGCCAGCAGTTACGACAGGGAGAACTCACCCCTCCACTTT.

The CDR3 protein is CASSGHDLSTQYF. The CDR3 region has the DNA TGTGCCAGCAGCGGCCATGACTTGAGTACCCAGTACTTC. This chain links TRBV9 with TRBJ2-5; no clear D gene. Between the trimmed V and J ends, which lost 3 bases and 8 bases, there was a span of 14 bases. Germline assignment: CDR1 SGDLS and CDR2 YYNGEE. The CDR3 runs 13 residues. The variable domain in full, completed from reference TRBV9 and TRBJ2-5, reads DSGVTQTPKHLITATGQRVTLRCSPRSGDLSVYWYQQSLDQGLQFLIQYYNGEERAKGNILERFSAQQFPDLHSELNLSSLELGDSALYFCASSGHDLSTQYFGPGTRLLVL.

This clonotype has ten or more counts. V gene TRBV20-1 combines with J gene TRBJ2-3; D not certain. The germline gives CDR1 DFQATT, CDR2 SNEGSKA (reference sequence). This CDR3 contains 14 residues. Between the trimmed V and J ends, which lost 0 bases and 2 bases, there was a span of 9 bases. CDR3 nucleotide sequence: TGCAGTGCTAGAGATCCGAGGTACACAGATACGCAGTATTTT. Translation: CSARDPRYTDTQYF.

This clonotype showed up many times. This chain links TRBV28 with TRBJ2-7; 10 positions match TRBD2. Germline loops: CDR1 MDHEN, CDR2 SYDVKM. The trim removed 1 base at V and 7 bases at J, leaving 7 bases unmatched. The CDR3 runs 15 residues. Written as DNA, the CDR3 is TGTGCCAGCAGTTTATTGCTAGCGGGAGTGGGAGAGCAGTACTTC. Translated, it gives CASSLLLAGVGEQYF.

This clonotype was detected ten times or more. The CDR3 DNA reads TGCGCCAGCAGCCCCACGGGGGGCTGGAAAAACATTCAGTACTTC. It codes for CASSPTGGWKNIQYF. This chain uses TRBV5-1 with TRBJ2-4, with a possible D match to TRBD2 (7 bases). The germline gives CDR1 SGHRS, CDR2 YFSETQ. V was shortened by 4 bases and J by 4 bases, with 15 bases between the two germline ends. The CDR3 totals 15 residues. The full variable domain, completed using reference TRBV5-1 and TRBJ2-4, is KAGVTQTPRYLIKTRGQQVTLSCSPISGHRSVSWYQQTPGQGLQFLFEYFSETQRNKGNFPGRFSGRQFSNSRSEMNVSTLELGDSALYLCASSPTGGWKNIQYFGAGTRLSVL.

This clonotype has a count of ten or more. The chain has TRBV7-6 and TRBJ2-5, with D hard to call. The CDR3 extends over 12 amino acids. V was shortened by 5 bases and J by 4 bases, with 8 bases between the two germline ends. The germline V gene has CDR1 SGHVS and CDR2 FNYEAQ. The CDR3 is CASSVSGETQYF. The DNA for the CDR3 is TGTGCCAGCAGCGTCTCCGGAGAGACCCAGTACTTC. Complete variable domain (other parts from reference TRBV7-6 and TRBJ2-5): GAGVSQSPRYKVTKRGQDVALRCDPISGHVSLYWYRQALGQGPEFLTYFNYEAQQDKSGLPNDRFSAERPEGSISTLTIQRTEQRDSAMYRCASSVSGETQYFGPGTRLLVL.

This clonotype has at least ten counts. The rearrangement joins TRBV14 to TRBJ1-2; perhaps TRBD1 as D (6 bases). The CDR3 contains 12 residues. CDR1 and CDR2 (germline): SGHDN, FVKESK. The ends were cut back, 5 bases at V and 8 bases at J, with 12 bases in the middle. The chain's CDR3 is CASSGNQGGYTF. The CDR3 region has the DNA TGTGCCAGCAGCGGAAACCAGGGGGGCTACACCTTC. The full variable domain, completed using reference TRBV14 and TRBJ1-2, is EAGVTQFPSHSVIEKGQTVTLRCDPISGHDNLYWYRRVMGKEIKFLLHFVKESKQDESGMPNNRFLAERTGGTYSTLKVQPAELEDSGVYFCASSGNQGGYTFGSGTRLTVV.

The V and J genes are TRBV12-3 or TRBV12-4 and TRBJ2-5, with 8 bases fitting TRBD1. The junction had 6 bases not matched to a gene; V was cut back by 6 bases and J by 0 bases. The CDR3 runs 15 residues. CDR3 residues: CASSHGQGYQETQYF. CDR3 sequence (DNA): TGTGCCAGCAGCCACGGACAGGGTTACCAAGAGACCCAGTACTTC.

This clonotype was seen a handful of times. The V and J genes are TRBV20-1 and TRBJ2-2; 12 positions match TRBD2. The CDR3 totals 16 residues. The junction had 6 bases not matched to a gene; V was cut back by 1 base and J by 6 bases. CDR1 is DFQATT and CDR2 is SNEGSKA in the germline V gene (reference sequence). CDR3: CSARVGTSGSAGELFF. For the CDR3, the DNA is TGCAGTGCTAGAGTCGGGACTAGCGGGTCCGCCGGGGAGCTGTTTTTT.

Points on this clonotype: One base away lies a much larger clone, so this may be a sequencing read error. The CDR3 DNA sequence: TGTGCCAGCAGTTACTCGGCATGTCCCTACGAGCAGTACTTC. This sequence encodes CASSYSACPYEQYF. The chain combines TRBV6-5 with TRBJ2-7; D is ambiguous. The CDR3 contains 14 residues. V was trimmed by 0 bases and J by 2 bases, leaving 8 bases between them. Germline lookup yields CDR1 MNHEY and CDR2 SVGAGI.

CDR3 coding DNA: TGTGCCAGCAGCCACCAGCACGAGGGGCCCCAAGAGACCCAGTACTTC. It codes for CASSHQHEGPQETQYF. The chain recombines TRBV3-1 with TRBJ2-5; D possibly matches TRBD1 or TRBD2 (5 bases each). Deletions cut 3 bases from V and 1 base from J, with 15 bases between. This CDR3 spans 16 amino acids. Per germline, CDR1 LGHDT and CDR2 YNNKEL (reference sequence).

The chain recombines TRBV5-1 with TRBJ2-3; possibly TRBD1 for D (6 bases). V was clipped by 4 bases and J by 4 bases, with 13 bases between them. The germline V gene encodes CDR1 SGHRS and CDR2 YFSETQ. CDR3 length equals 14 residues. CDR3 sequence reads: CASSPDSSPDTQYF. The CDR3 DNA reads as TGCGCCAGCAGCCCGGACAGTAGCCCAGATACGCAGTATTTT.

The genes are TRBV6-1 and TRBJ1-6; D is unclear. V shed 4 bases and J shed 0 bases, with 10 bases lying between them. This CDR3 spans 16 amino acids. From germline, CDR1 is MNHNS and CDR2 SASEGT. This CDR3 reads CASSGLRSSYNSPLHF. As DNA, the CDR3 is TGTGCCAGCAGTGGGCTCAGGAGCTCCTATAATTCACCCCTCCACTTT.

The table lists this clonotype with many counts. This chain links TRBV29-1 with TRBJ1-6, with a weak D call TRBD1 (5 bases). The germline V gene has CDR1 SQVTM and CDR2 ANQGSEA. This CDR3 has 14 residues. CDR3 bases: TGCAGTCTTGTGGGGGGGAAGAGTTTTGTACCCCTCCACTTT. Its protein is CSLVGGKSFVPLHF. Drawing the rest from reference TRBV29-1 and TRBJ1-6, the complete variable domain is SAVISQKPSRDICQRGTSLTIQCQVDSQVTMMFWYRQQPGQSLTLIATANQGSEATYESGFVIDKFPISRPNLTFSTLTVSNMSPEDSSIYLCSLVGGKSFVPLHFGNGTRLTVT.

This clonotype has ten or more counts. The genes are TRBV2 and TRBJ2-4; tentatively, D is TRBD2 (6 bases). Germline V lookup: CDR1 SNHLY, CDR2 FYNNEI. This CDR3 has 16 amino acids. The germline V and J ends were trimmed by 7 bases and 0 bases, with 16 bases remaining between them. CDR3 sequence: CASMVEGLLAKNIQYF. CDR3 DNA sequence: TGTGCCAGCATGGTAGAGGGACTCTTAGCCAAAAACATTCAGTACTTC.

This clonotype was picked up many times. The rearrangement links TRBV9 to TRBJ1-1, with D tentatively TRBD1 (5 bases). Trimming stripped 3 bases from V and 2 bases from J, with 11 bases between. This CDR3 has 14 residues. The germline CDR1 and CDR2 sequences are SGDLS and YYNGEE. CDR3 DNA: TGTGCCAGCAGCGCCGGGGGTATAAACACTGAAGCTTTCTTT. Translation: CASSAGGINTEAFF.

This clonotype was recorded many times. The chain uses TRBV6-5 and TRBJ2-5; no definite D call. The V end was cut by 4 bases, the J end by 7 bases, with 16 bases between. The CDR3 is made up of 14 amino acids. The V gene's germline CDR1 is MNHEY and CDR2 SVGAGI. The DNA for the CDR3 is TGTGCCAGCAGTTCCGGACCCTCCCCGAGGACCCAGTACTTC. This codes for CASSSGPSPRTQYF.

This clonotype was seen only a few times. This chain joins TRBV12-3 or TRBV12-4 and TRBJ2-2; 10 positions agree with TRBD1. The junction had 8 bases not matched to a gene; V was cut back by 3 bases and J by 7 bases. The CDR3 covers 16 residues. CDR3 sequence: CASSLGQGIPYGELFF. The CDR3 nucleotides read TGTGCCAGCAGTTTGGGACAGGGGATACCATACGGGGAGCTGTTTTTT.

This clonotype has at least ten counts. The rearrangement links TRBV6-1 to TRBJ1-2; a weak D match, TRBD1 (5 bases). The CDR3 spans 14 residues. CDR1 and CDR2 (germline): MNHNS, SASEGT. V was trimmed by 6 bases and J by 4 bases, leaving 15 bases between them. The CDR3 DNA is TGTGCCAGCAGCGAGTCCGGGACGGTCTATGGCTACACCTTC. This sequence encodes CASSESGTVYGYTF.

This clonotype has only a few counts. The rearrangement uses TRBV20-1 and TRBJ2-5; 8 bases are shared with TRBD2. The germline V gene has CDR1 DFQATT and CDR2 SNEGSKA (reference sequence). The CDR3 runs to 16 residues. V trimming: 5 bases; J trimming: 0 bases; junction bases outside the gene matches: 11. The CDR3 protein is CSARSLLLADQETQYF. The CDR3 nucleotides are TGCAGTGCTCGATCCCTCTTACTAGCGGACCAAGAGACCCAGTACTTC.

The chain links TRBV5-1 to TRBJ2-7, with TRBD1 as a possible D gene (6 bases). The CDR3 sequence is 14 residues long. Germline V gives CDR1 SGHRS, CDR2 YFSETQ. Trimming took 4 bases from V and 0 from J, leaving 11 bases between them. The CDR3 loop is CASSPDSTSYEQYF. The CDR3 DNA sequence: TGCGCCAGCAGCCCGGACAGCACCTCCTACGAGCAGTACTTC.